The T cell receptor beta chain under discussion was sequenced for a study of OX40 agonist ivuxolimab in advanced cancers. Germline values: CDR1 SEHNR, CDR2 FQNEAQ (reference sequence). V lost 0 bases, J lost 5 bases, and 8 bases lay in between. The CDR3 length is 13 residues. Assay: immunoSEQ multiplex PCR; the TCRdb copy retains only in-frame clones and omits some. The sample comprises around 34,000 clones, 65% to 85% of which are singletons, and 13% to 15% rests with the top ten. Sequencing was performed on CD4+ or CD8+ T cells sorted from blood, taken in a trial of the OX40 agonist ivuxolimab. The chain employs TRBV7-9 and TRBJ2-7, with D perhaps matching TRBD1 (6 bases). The receptor was isolated from an adult with an advanced solid tumor such as melanoma, head and neck, liver or kidney cancer. The CDR3 loop is CASSLAAGDEQYF. DNA of the CDR3: TGTGCCAGCAGCTTAGCTGCAGGGGACGAGCAGTACTTC.